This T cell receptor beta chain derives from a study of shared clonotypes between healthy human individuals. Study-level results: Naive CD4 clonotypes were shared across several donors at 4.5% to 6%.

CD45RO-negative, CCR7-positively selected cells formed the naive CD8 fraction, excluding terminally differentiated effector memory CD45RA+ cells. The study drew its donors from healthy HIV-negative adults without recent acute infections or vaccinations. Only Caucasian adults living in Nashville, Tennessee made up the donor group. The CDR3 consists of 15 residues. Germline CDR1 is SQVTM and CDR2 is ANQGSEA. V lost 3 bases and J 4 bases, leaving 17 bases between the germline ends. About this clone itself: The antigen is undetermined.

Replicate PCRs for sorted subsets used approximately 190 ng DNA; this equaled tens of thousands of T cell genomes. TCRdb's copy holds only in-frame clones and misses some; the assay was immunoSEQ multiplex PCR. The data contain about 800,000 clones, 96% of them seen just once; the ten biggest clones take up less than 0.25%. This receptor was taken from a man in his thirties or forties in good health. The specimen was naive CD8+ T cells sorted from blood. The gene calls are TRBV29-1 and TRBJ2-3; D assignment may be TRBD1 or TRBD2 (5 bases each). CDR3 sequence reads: CSVETAGARPDTQYF. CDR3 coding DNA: TGCAGCGTTGAGACAGCCGGGGCTCGGCCAGATACGCAGTATTTT.